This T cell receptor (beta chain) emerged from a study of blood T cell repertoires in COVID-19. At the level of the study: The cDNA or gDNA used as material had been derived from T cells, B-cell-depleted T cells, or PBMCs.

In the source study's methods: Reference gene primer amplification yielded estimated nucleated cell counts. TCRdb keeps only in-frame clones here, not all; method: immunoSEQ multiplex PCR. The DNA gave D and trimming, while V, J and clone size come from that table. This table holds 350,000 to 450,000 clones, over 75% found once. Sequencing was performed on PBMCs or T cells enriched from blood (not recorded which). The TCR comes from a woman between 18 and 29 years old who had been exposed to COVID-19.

CDR3 DNA sequence: TGCGCCAGCAGCCAAGCCCTAGGGGGACAGGCTAAAGAGACCCAGTACTTC. It yields the protein CASSQALGGQAKETQYF. This sequence joins TRBV4-1 and TRBJ2-5; 8 bases line up with TRBD1. The CDR3 has 17 residues. Germline CDR1 reads MGHRA; CDR2 reads YSYEKL. V was pared by 1 base and J by 3 bases, with 10 bases of the junction left unmatched.